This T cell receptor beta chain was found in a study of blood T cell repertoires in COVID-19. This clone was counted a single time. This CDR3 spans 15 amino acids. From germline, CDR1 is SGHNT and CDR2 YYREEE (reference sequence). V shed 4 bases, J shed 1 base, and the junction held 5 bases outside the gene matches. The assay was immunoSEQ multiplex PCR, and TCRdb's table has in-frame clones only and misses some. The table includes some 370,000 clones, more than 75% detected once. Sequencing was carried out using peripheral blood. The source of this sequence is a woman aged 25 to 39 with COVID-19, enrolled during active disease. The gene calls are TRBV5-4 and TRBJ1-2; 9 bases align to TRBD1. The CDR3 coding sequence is TGTGCCAGCAGCACCCGGGACAGGGATAACTATGGCTACACCTTC. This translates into CASSTRDRDNYGYTF.